One TCR beta chain is described in this entry. The data stem from a study of cytomegalovirus exposure and HLA in healthy donors. Germline lookup yields CDR1 SGHTA and CDR2 FQGNSA. The length of the CDR3 is 15 residues. V was cut by 5 bases and J by 3 bases, with 17 bases left in between. PCR amplification relied on 60 Vbeta primers (plus 13 Jbeta primers). Assay used: immunoSEQ multiplex PCR; TCRdb lists only in-frame clones, some missing. The table includes over 100,000 clones, 60% to 85% detected once. The source of this sequence is a woman in her thirties or forties in good health and CMV-seronegative. Sequencing used PBMCs. This chain uses TRBV7-2 with TRBJ2-7; tentatively, D is TRBD2 (6 bases). CDR3 amino acids: CASSPTVRELYEQYF. The CDR3 coding sequence is TGTGCCAGCAGCCCGACCGTCCGGGAGCTCTACGAGCAGTACTTC.